The 20 T cell receptor beta chains given below trace back to one sample, sequenced in a study of shared clonotypes between healthy human individuals. Assay: immunoSEQ multiplex PCR; the TCRdb copy retains only in-frame clones and omits some. The repertoire holds nearly 1 million clones, 70% to 85% seen once, with over 1.3% in the top ten. Sequenced input: memory CD4+ T cells sorted from blood. Subset given: CD45RA-negative fraction. These receptors all come from a man aged 18 to 29 in good health.

The chain joins TRBV14 to TRBJ1-2; tentative D call: TRBD1 (5 bases). Germline V gives CDR1 SGHDN, CDR2 FVKESK. The CDR3 has 17 residues. The V and J ends lost 0 bases and 6 bases respectively, with 20 bases between them. The CDR3 loop is CASSQDLDRGRMHGYTF. DNA of the CDR3: TGTGCCAGCAGCCAAGATCTGGACCGGGGGAGGATGCATGGCTACACCTTC.

CDR3 DNA: TGTGCCAGCAGCGCAGGGTCGACAGATACGCAGTATTTT. This gives the protein CASSAGSTDTQYF. The chain joins TRBV9 to TRBJ2-3; D perhaps matches TRBD1 (5 bases). Per the germline V gene, CDR1 is SGDLS and CDR2 is YYNGEE. Trimming left V 3 bases short and J 3 bases short, with 8 bases between. The CDR3 runs to 13 residues.

The rearrangement uses TRBV11-2 and TRBJ1-2; no reliable D call. With 6 bases removed from V and 2 bases from J, the gap between germline ends came to 7 bases. Germline CDR1 reads SGHAT; CDR2 reads FQNNGV. CDR3 length: 12 residues. CDR3: CASSPRNYGYTF. The CDR3, as DNA: TGTGCCAGCAGTCCAAGGAACTATGGCTACACCTTC.

As DNA, the CDR3 is TGTGCCAGCAGCGTACCCAATTCACCCCTCCACTTT. It encodes CASSVPNSPLHF. The J gene is TRBJ1-6, the V gene TRBV7-8; D gene uncertain. The V gene's germline CDR1 is SGHVS and CDR2 FQNEAQ. The CDR3 contains 12 residues. V shed 5 bases and J shed 7 bases, with 6 bases lying between them.

Of note for this clone: Other DNA sequences from this sample encode an identical CDR3 as well. The chain couples TRBV7-9 to TRBJ2-1, with 9 bases lining up with TRBD1. Losses at the gene ends were 6 bases for V and 4 bases for J; bases not matched to a gene: 4. The CDR3 has 14 amino acids. Germline CDR1 SEHNR, CDR2 FQNEAQ (reference sequence). In DNA, the CDR3 is TGTGCCAGCAGTCCGGGACAGGGTTACAATGAGCAGTTCTTC. This gives the protein CASSPGQGYNEQFF.

This chain links TRBV28 with TRBJ2-3, with unresolved D. V was trimmed by 5 bases and J by 0 bases, leaving 18 bases between them. CDR1 and CDR2 (germline): MDHEN, SYDVKM. The CDR3 runs to 17 residues. CDR3 in DNA: TGTGCCAGCAGTCCCCCATTCGCGGAGACTAGCACAGATACGCAGTATTTT. Amino acid sequence: CASSPPFAETSTDTQYF.

This clone was seen at least ten times. V is TRBV5-1 and J is TRBJ2-2, with D perhaps matching TRBD1 or TRBD2 (5 bases each). Germline CDR1 reads SGHRS; CDR2 reads YFSETQ. The V and J ends lost 8 bases and 2 bases respectively, with 19 bases between them. The CDR3 sequence is 16 residues long. The DNA for the CDR3 is TGCGCCAGTAACCCCAGGGAGCGGTCAAACACCGGGGAGCTGTTTTTT. It yields the protein CASNPRERSNTGELFF.

Note on this clone: Other DNA sequences within the sample encode an identical CDR3. The chain combines TRBV6-5 with TRBJ1-1, with D hard to call. CDR3 size: 13 residues. CDR1 is MNHEY, CDR2 SVGAGI, per germline. The ends were cut back, 2 bases at V and 2 bases at J, with 6 bases in the middle. Here the CDR3 reads CASSYTGNTEAFF. CDR3 nucleotide sequence: TGTGCCAGCAGTTACACGGGCAACACTGAAGCTTTCTTT.

This clone was counted ten times or more. The genes are TRBV5-5 and TRBJ2-3; D is ambiguous. The CDR3 has 15 amino acids. V gave up 1 base and J gave up 0 bases, with 9 bases separating them. The V gene's germline CDR1 is SGHKS and CDR2 YYEKEE (reference sequence). For the CDR3, the DNA is TGTGCCAGCAGCTTGTCGATGGGTAGCACAGATACGCAGTATTTT. The encoded protein is CASSLSMGSTDTQYF.

The genes are TRBV5-4 and TRBJ1-1; D not resolved. Germline CDR1 SGHNT, CDR2 YYREEE (reference sequence). CDR3 size: 16 residues. V dropped 1 base and J dropped 1 base, with 14 bases sitting between them. CDR3 in amino acids: CASSLMGGRKNTEAFF. The CDR3 nucleotides are TGTGCCAGCAGCTTGATGGGCGGACGGAAGAACACTGAAGCTTTCTTT.

The rearrangement uses TRBV5-4 and TRBJ1-1; no definite D call. Trimming left V 3 bases short and J 0 bases short, with 6 bases between. This CDR3 spans 13 amino acids. CDR1 and CDR2 (germline): SGHNT, YYREEE (reference sequence). The CDR3 sequence is CASSWSMNTEAFF. CDR3 DNA sequence: TGTGCCAGCAGCTGGTCCATGAACACTGAAGCTTTCTTT.

On this clone: The same CDR3 arises from other DNA sequences in this sample as well. This rearrangement joins TRBV5-1 to TRBJ2-3; 7 bases map to TRBD2. CDR3 size: 15 residues. The ends lost 3 bases at V and 0 bases at J; junction bases unmatched: 4. Germline V gene sequence: CDR1 SGHRS, CDR2 YFSETQ. The CDR3 sequence is CASSSGTTSTDTQYF. Written as DNA, the CDR3 is TGCGCCAGCAGCTCCGGGACTACTAGCACAGATACGCAGTATTTT.

The chain joins TRBV11-2 to TRBJ2-5; D remains unclear. The CDR3 consists of 13 residues. Trimming took off 2 bases at V and 7 bases at J, with 11 bases between the two ends. Looked up from germline, CDR1 is SGHAT and CDR2 is FQNNGV. Here the CDR3 DNA reads TGTGCCAGCAGCTTAACCCAGAGTGGGACCCAGTACTTC. This sequence encodes CASSLTQSGTQYF.

This chain uses TRBV5-1 with TRBJ2-5; TRBD1 matches 10 bases. CDR1 is SGHRS and CDR2 is YFSETQ in the germline V gene. The CDR3 consists of 16 residues. V gave up 4 bases and J gave up 4 bases; unmatched junction bases: 10. The CDR3: CASSRITGTGVETQYF. The CDR3 nucleotides are TGCGCCAGCAGCCGTATAACCGGGACAGGGGTAGAGACCCAGTACTTC.

The rearrangement uses TRBV27 and TRBJ2-7, with 7 bases aligning to TRBD1. Germline V lookup: CDR1 MNHEY, CDR2 SMNVEV (reference sequence). V trimming: 4 bases; J trimming: 6 bases; junction bases outside the gene matches: 9. The CDR3 runs to 14 residues. The CDR3: CASSSYRDSREQYF. The CDR3 region has the DNA TGTGCCAGCAGTTCCTACCGGGACAGCCGCGAGCAGTACTTC.

The chain carries TRBV19 and TRBJ1-5, with 7 bases fitting TRBD1. This CDR3 is 15 amino acids long. Germline lookup yields CDR1 LNHDA and CDR2 SQIVND (reference sequence). V lost 7 bases to trimming and J lost 1 base; unmatched junction nucleotides: 7. The CDR3, as DNA: TGTGCCAGTACTCCCGGGACAGAAAGCAATCAGCCCCAGCATTTT. Translated, it gives CASTPGTESNQPQHF. Drawing the rest from reference TRBV19 and TRBJ1-5, the complete variable domain is DGGITQSPKYLFRKEGQNVTLSCEQNLNHDAMYWYRQDPGQGLRLIYYSQIVNDFQKGDIAEGYSVSREKKESFPLTVTSAQKNPTAFYLCASTPGTESNQPQHFGDGTRLSIL.

V usage is TRBV7-8 and J usage is TRBJ2-1, with no clear D. Trimming removed 5 bases from V and 9 bases from J, with 8 bases in between. CDR3 length: 11 residues. Per germline, CDR1 SGHVS and CDR2 FQNEAQ. This chain's CDR3 is CASSPRGEQFF. CDR3 in DNA: TGTGCCAGCAGCCCCCGTGGTGAGCAGTTCTTC.

This clone was recorded a few times. The chain uses TRBV7-9 and TRBJ1-5; 9 bases are a match to TRBD1. The J segment lost 2 bases and the V segment lost 5 bases, leaving 10 bases of the junction unmatched. This CDR3 comprises 17 residues. Germline loops: CDR1 SEHNR, CDR2 FQNEAQ (reference sequence). The CDR3 nucleotides read TGTGCCAGCAGCCGAACAGGGGGCGCCGGTGGCAATCAGCCCCAGCATTTT. As protein: CASSRTGGAGGNQPQHF. The entire variable domain, with the rest obtained from reference TRBV7-9 and TRBJ1-5, is as follows: DTGVSQNPRHKITKRGQNVTFRCDPISEHNRLYWYRQTLGQGPEFLTYFQNEAQLEKSRLLSDRFSAERPKGSFSTLEIQRTEQGDSAMYLCASSRTGGAGGNQPQHFGDGTRLSIL.

This clone was counted once. The same CDR3 can be traced to other DNA sequences in this sample. The chain combines TRBV18 with TRBJ2-7, with 8 positions matching TRBD1. Per germline, CDR1 KGHSH and CDR2 LQKENI. The CDR3 has 15 amino acids. V trimming: 3 bases; J trimming: 1 base; junction bases outside the gene matches: 5. CDR3 sequence (DNA): TGTGCCAGCTCACCTACAGGGGGGAAATCCTACGAGCAGTACTTC. Protein product: CASSPTGGKSYEQYF.

The genes are TRBV19 and TRBJ2-1, with D unresolved. The CDR3 loop spans 14 amino acids. V was cut by 2 bases and J by 5 bases, with 10 bases left in between. Germline lookup yields CDR1 LNHDA and CDR2 SQIVND (reference sequence). CDR3 nucleotide sequence: TGTGCCAGTAGTATATTCGGACCAAACAATGAGCAGTTCTTC. Amino acid sequence: CASSIFGPNNEQFF.